A single sample gave rise to the 13 T cell receptor beta chains below, sequenced in a study of blood T cell repertoires in COVID-19. Sequencing was performed with immunoSEQ multiplex PCR; in TCRdb, only in-frame clones are kept and a portion is missing. The profile shows approximately 68,000 clones, around 82% of them singletons. Sequenced material: peripheral blood. Source of these receptors: a man aged 80 or over with active COVID-19.

The chain joins TRBV19 to TRBJ2-3, with D tentatively TRBD2 (6 bases). Trimming stripped 4 bases from V and 4 bases from J, with 15 bases between. The CDR3 sequence is 15 residues long. Germline assignment: CDR1 LNHDA and CDR2 SQIVND (reference sequence). The CDR3 coding sequence is TGTGCCAGTAGTAGAATCGGACTAAACCCAGATACGCAGTATTTT. It specifies CASSRIGLNPDTQYF. Full variable domain (outside the CDR3, taken from reference TRBV19 and TRBJ2-3): DGGITQSPKYLFRKEGQNVTLSCEQNLNHDAMYWYRQDPGQGLRLIYYSQIVNDFQKGDIAEGYSVSREKKESFPLTVTSAQKNPTAFYLCASSRIGLNPDTQYFGPGTRLTVL.

This sequence joins TRBV7-2 and TRBJ2-1; 14 bases are shared with TRBD2. CDR3 size: 18 residues. V was pared by 4 bases and J by 6 bases, with 11 bases of the junction left unmatched. Germline lookup yields CDR1 SGHTA and CDR2 FQGNSA. In DNA, the CDR3 is TGTGCCAGCAGCTCCGGGACTAGCGGGAGAAGATCTAGCAATGAGCAGTTCTTC. Translation: CASSSGTSGRRSSNEQFF.

The CDR3 DNA reads as TGTGCCAGTAGTATTTCCGCGGGACGACCAACCTACGAGCAGTACTTC. Its protein is CASSISAGRPTYEQYF. V usage is TRBV19 and J usage is TRBJ2-7, with D possibly being TRBD2 (6 bases). Between the trimmed V and J ends, which lost 3 bases and 2 bases, there was a span of 17 bases. The CDR3 is 16 amino acids. CDR1 is LNHDA, CDR2 SQIVND, per germline (reference sequence).

This clone was found once. The chain uses TRBV14 and TRBJ2-7; D might be TRBD1 (5 bases). V dropped 2 bases and J dropped 0 bases, with 11 bases sitting between them. The CDR3 covers 15 residues. Germline assignment: CDR1 SGHDN and CDR2 FVKESK. CDR3 bases: TGTGCCAGCAGCCAAAGGGGCCGACCCTCCTACGAGCAGTACTTC. Translated: CASSQRGRPSYEQYF.

This rearrangement joins TRBV28 to TRBJ2-7; D might be TRBD2 (5 bases). The CDR3 is made up of 11 amino acids. Trimming took 8 bases from V and 3 from J, leaving 8 bases between them. Germline CDR1 and CDR2: MDHEN and SYDVKM. Here the CDR3 reads CASGESYEQYF. In nucleotides, the CDR3 is TGTGCCAGCGGGGAGAGCTACGAGCAGTACTTC.

The chain employs TRBV27 and TRBJ1-2; a possible D gene is TRBD1 (6 bases). The CDR3 has 13 residues. CDR1 is MNHEY, CDR2 SMNVEV, per germline (reference sequence). V gave up 5 bases and J gave up 6 bases, with 13 bases separating them. DNA of the CDR3: TGTGCCAGCAGTCCCGGGGACATCGATGGCTACACCTTC. Encoded protein: CASSPGDIDGYTF.

The CDR3 sequence: CASSGGLAVRETQYF. CDR3 DNA: TGTGCCAGCAGTGGCGGCCTAGCGGTTAGGGAGACCCAGTACTTC. The chain has TRBV25-1 and TRBJ2-5; 7 bases are a match to TRBD2. The germline CDR1 and CDR2 sequences are MGHDK and SYGVNS. Germline trimming cut 4 bases from V and 5 bases from J; bases unmatched to any gene: 10. The CDR3 loop spans 15 amino acids.

This chain joins TRBV7-3 and TRBJ1-2, with TRBD1 as a possible D gene (5 bases). CDR1 is SGHTA, CDR2 FQGTGA, per germline. The V end lost 0 bases, the J end lost 4 bases, and 9 bases lay between the germline ends. The CDR3 contains 14 residues. CDR3 protein: CASSLTGGGYGYTF. The DNA of the CDR3 is TGTGCCAGCAGCTTAACGGGGGGAGGCTATGGCTACACCTTC.

This chain uses TRBV3-1 (or the pseudogene TRBV3-2) with TRBJ2-1, with 8 bases matching TRBD2. The germline CDR1 and CDR2 sequences are LGHDT and YNNKEL (reference sequence). This CDR3 has 16 amino acids. With 0 bases clipped from V and 2 bases from J, the junction kept 3 bases outside the gene matches. CDR3 loop: CASSQDREGPYNEQFF. The DNA for the CDR3 is TGTGCCAGCAGCCAAGATCGGGAGGGCCCCTACAATGAGCAGTTCTTC.

The chain couples TRBV27 to TRBJ2-3, with no clear D. V was shortened by 6 bases and J by 2 bases, with 18 bases between the two germline ends. The CDR3 length is 16 residues. From germline, CDR1 is MNHEY and CDR2 SMNVEV (reference sequence). CDR3 sequence (DNA): TGTGCCAGCAGCCTAACCGTTCGCAGGAACACAGATACGCAGTATTTT. Protein: CASSLTVRRNTDTQYF.

The chain recombines TRBV10-3 with TRBJ2-3; 12 nucleotides agree with TRBD1. The CDR3 runs to 16 residues. The junction had 9 bases not matched to a gene; V was cut back by 8 bases and J by 3 bases. Germline V gives CDR1 ENHRY, CDR2 SYGVKD. The CDR3 reads CAISTGTGGGTDTQYF. The CDR3 DNA is TGTGCCATCTCAACCGGGACAGGGGGCGGGACAGATACGCAGTATTTT.

The gene calls are TRBV28 and TRBJ1-2; 9 bases map to TRBD1. The J segment lost 5 bases and the V segment lost 5 bases, leaving 3 bases of the junction unmatched. The CDR3 totals 13 residues. Germline CDR1 is MDHEN and CDR2 is SYDVKM. CDR3 DNA sequence: TGTGCCAGCAGTGAGGGGACAGGGTATGGCTACACCTTC. Translated: CASSEGTGYGYTF.

The chain recombines TRBV28 with TRBJ2-7; TRBD1 aligns across 10 bases. This CDR3 has 15 amino acids. CDR1 is MDHEN, CDR2 SYDVKM, per germline. The V segment lost 4 bases and the J segment 4 bases; nucleotides outside the gene matches: 7. The DNA of the CDR3 is TGTGCCAGCAGTTCCCCCGGGACAGGGGCGTACGAGCAGTACTTC. The encoded protein is CASSSPGTGAYEQYF.